This T cell receptor beta chain was recorded in a study of CD8+CD57+ T cells in acquired aplastic anemia. Findings and limits, study-wide: There were some 30 CD8+ CDR3 sequences that occurred in both patients and controls.

The CDR3 sequence is 15 residues long. Looked up from germline, CDR1 is LNHDA and CDR2 is SQIVND (reference sequence). Germline trimming cut 6 bases from V and 4 bases from J; bases unmatched to any gene: 6. Remarks on this clonotype: Its antigen is not known.

All patients picked for sequencing had shown, by flow cytometry, an expansion of CD8+CD57+ cells. Using genomic DNA as the template, TCR beta VDJ and CDR3 profiling was carried out. TCRdb re-derived calls from the reads in MiXCR, one entry per CDR3 protein. The table has about 40,000 distinct CDR3 sequences, less than 65% seen once. The sequenced material came from sorted CD4+, CD8+, or CD8+CD57+ T cells (not recorded which) from PBMCs. The rearrangement joins TRBV19 to TRBJ2-1, with TRBD2 matching over 10 bases. This clonotype originated in a human donor with aplastic anemia. In DNA, the CDR3 is TGTGCCAGTAGACCGGGAGCGGGGGGGTACAATGAGCAGTTCTTC. It is translated as CASRPGAGGYNEQFF.